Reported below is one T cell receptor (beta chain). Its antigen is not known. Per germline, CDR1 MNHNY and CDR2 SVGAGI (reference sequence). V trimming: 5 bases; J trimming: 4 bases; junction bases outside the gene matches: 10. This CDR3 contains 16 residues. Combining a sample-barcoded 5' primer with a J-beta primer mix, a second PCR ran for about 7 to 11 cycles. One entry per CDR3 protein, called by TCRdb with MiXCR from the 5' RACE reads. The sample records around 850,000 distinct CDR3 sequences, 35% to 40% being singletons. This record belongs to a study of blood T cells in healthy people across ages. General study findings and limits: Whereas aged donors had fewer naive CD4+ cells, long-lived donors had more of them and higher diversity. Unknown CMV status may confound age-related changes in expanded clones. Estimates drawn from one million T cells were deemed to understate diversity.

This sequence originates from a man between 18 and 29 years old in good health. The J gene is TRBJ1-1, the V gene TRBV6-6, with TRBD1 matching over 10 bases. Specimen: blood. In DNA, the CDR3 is TGTGCCAGCAGTATCGGACAGGGGGGTGGGGGCACTGAAGCTTTCTTT. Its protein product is CASSIGQGGGGTEAFF.